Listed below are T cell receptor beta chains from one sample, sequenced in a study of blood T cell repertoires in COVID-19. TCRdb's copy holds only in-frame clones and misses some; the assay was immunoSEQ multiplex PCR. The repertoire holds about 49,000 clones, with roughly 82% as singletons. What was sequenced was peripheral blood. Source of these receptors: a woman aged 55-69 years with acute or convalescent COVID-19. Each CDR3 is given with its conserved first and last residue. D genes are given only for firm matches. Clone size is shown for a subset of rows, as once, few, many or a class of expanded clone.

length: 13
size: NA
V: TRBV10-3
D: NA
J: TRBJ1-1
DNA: TGTGCCATCAGGGACAGTAAGAACACTGAAGCTTTCTTT
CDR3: CAIRDSKNTEAFF

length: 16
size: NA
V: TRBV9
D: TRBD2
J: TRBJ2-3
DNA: TGTGCCAGCAGCGTAGGAAGCGGGAGGGTTGAAGCTACGCAGTATTTT
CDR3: CASSVGSGRVEATQYF

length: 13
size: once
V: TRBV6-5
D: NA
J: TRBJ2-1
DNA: TGTGCCAGCAGTTCGGCTAGTCATAGTGAGCAGTTCTTC
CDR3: CASSSASHSEQFF

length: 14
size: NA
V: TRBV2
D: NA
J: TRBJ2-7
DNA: TGTGCCAGCAGTGAACAAGGAGAGTTCTACGAGCAGTACTTC
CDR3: CASSEQGEFYEQYF

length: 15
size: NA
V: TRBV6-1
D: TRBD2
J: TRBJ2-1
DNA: TGTGCCAGCAGTGAAGGGGACCTACTAGCGACAGAGCAGTTCTTC
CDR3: CASSEGDLLATEQFF

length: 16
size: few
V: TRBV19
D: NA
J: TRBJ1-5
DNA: TGTGCCAGTAGTACGAGGACAGTATATAGCAATCAGCCCCAGCATTTT
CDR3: CASSTRTVYSNQPQHF

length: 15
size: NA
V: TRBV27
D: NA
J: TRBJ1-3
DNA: TGTGCCAGCAGTCGCGGTGCGGTGGCTGGAAACACCATATATTTT
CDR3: CASSRGAVAGNTIYF

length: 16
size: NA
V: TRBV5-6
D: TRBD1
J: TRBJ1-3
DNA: TGTGCCAGCAGCTTGGGGCAGGGGGCGATGGAAAACACCATATATTTT
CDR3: CASSLGQGAMENTIYF

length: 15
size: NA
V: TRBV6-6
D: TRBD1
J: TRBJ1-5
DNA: TGTGCCAGCAGTTCCCCGGACAGGGGTAGGGAGCCCCAGCATTTT
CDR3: CASSSPDRGREPQHF

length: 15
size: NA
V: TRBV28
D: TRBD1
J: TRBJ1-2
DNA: TGTGCCAGCAGTTTCCGGGACAGGGAGAACTATGGCTACACCTTC
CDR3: CASSFRDRENYGYTF

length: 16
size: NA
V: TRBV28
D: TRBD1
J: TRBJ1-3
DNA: TGTGCCAGCACCCTACTAGGGGGCAGCTCTGGAAACACCATATATTTT
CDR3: CASTLLGGSSGNTIYF

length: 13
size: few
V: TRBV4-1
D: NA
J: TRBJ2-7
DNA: TGCGCCAGCAGCCAACTAGGAACCTACGAGCAGTACTTC
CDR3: CASSQLGTYEQYF

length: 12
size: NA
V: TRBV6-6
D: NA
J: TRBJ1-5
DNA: TGTCCTAGGGCCGGGGGGAATCAGCCCCAGCATTTT
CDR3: CPRAGGNQPQHF

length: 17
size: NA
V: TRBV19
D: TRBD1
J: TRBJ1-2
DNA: TGTGCCAGTAGTATAGATGGGACAGCGTCAGCTAACTATGGCTACACCTTC
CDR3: CASSIDGTASANYGYTF

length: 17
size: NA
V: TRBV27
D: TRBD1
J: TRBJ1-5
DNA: TGTGCCAGCAGTCCCAGGACAGGGGGAAAGGGCAATCAGCCCCAGCATTTT
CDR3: CASSPRTGGKGNQPQHF

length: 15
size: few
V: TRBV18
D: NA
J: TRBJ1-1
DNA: TGTGCCAGCTCACCTTCTATGACAGCGAACACTGAAGCTTTCTTT
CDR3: CASSPSMTANTEAFF

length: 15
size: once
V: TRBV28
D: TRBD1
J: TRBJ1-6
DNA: TGTGCCAGCAGTTTATCGATGGGGACAGCAGCACCCCTCCACTTT
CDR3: CASSLSMGTAAPLHF

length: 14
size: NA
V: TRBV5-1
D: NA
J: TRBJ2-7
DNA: TGCGCCAGCAGCTTGGGGACTCGTACTACCGAGCAGTACTTC
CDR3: CASSLGTRTTEQYF

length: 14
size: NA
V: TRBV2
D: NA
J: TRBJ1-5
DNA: TGTGCCAGCAGTGACAGGCGAAGCAATCAGCCCCAGCATTTT
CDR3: CASSDRRSNQPQHF

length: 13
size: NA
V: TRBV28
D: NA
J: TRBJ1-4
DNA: TGTGCCACCGGGGAAAAAGTCGATGAAAAACTGTTTTTT
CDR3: CATGEKVDEKLFF

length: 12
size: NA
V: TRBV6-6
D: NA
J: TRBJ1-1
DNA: TGTGCCAGCGCAAAAGAGGTCCCTGAAGCTTTCTTT
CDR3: CASAKEVPEAFF

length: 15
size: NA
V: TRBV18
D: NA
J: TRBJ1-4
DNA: TGTGCCAGCTCACCCGGCGGACAGAGAAATGAAAAACTGTTTTTT
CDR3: CASSPGGQRNEKLFF

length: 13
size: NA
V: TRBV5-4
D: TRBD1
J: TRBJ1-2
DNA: TGTGCCAGCAGCACTGGACAGGCCTATGGCTACACCTTC
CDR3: CASSTGQAYGYTF

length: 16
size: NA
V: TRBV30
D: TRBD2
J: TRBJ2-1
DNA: TGTGCCTGGAGTAAACTTCTAGCGGGAGCCAACAATGAGCAGTTCTTC
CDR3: CAWSKLLAGANNEQFF

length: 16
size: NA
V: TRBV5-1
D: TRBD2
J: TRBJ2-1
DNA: TGCGCCAGCAGCGGAGTGGGAGGGACGTCCTACAATGAGCAGTTCTTC
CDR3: CASSGVGGTSYNEQFF

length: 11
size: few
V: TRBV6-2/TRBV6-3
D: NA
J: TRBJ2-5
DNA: TGTGCCAGCAGTTCCCGGGAGACCCAGTACTTC
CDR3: CASSSRETQYF

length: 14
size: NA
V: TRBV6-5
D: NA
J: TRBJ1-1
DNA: TGTGCCAGCTACCGGGGGGGCCTGAACACTGAAGCTTTCTTT
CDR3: CASYRGGLNTEAFF

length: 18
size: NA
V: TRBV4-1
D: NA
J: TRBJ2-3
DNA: TGCGCCAGCAGCCAAGAGGGGCGGGGGCTAACCCTGGAAGATACGCAGTATTTT
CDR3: CASSQEGRGLTLEDTQYF

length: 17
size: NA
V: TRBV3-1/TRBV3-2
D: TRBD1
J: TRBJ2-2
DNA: TGTGCCAGCAGCCAAACCGGGACAGGGGTCAACACCGGGGAGCTGTTTTTT
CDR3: CASSQTGTGVNTGELFF